Here is one TCR beta chain with its context. What it binds is not known. The record originates from a study of T cell responses to AZD1222 COVID-19 vaccine. General study findings and limits: Donors were chiefly white British, with a greater number of females, and clonal diversity was perhaps underestimated. Vaccine-associated CD4 TCRs ranged over spike, dominating at 160-218 and 743-854.

Repertoires were generated with immunoSEQ multiplex PCR, while TCRdb's copy carries only in-frame clones and drops some. The table shows roughly 100,000 clones, with 85% to 90% occurring only once. The CDR3 totals 17 residues. The germline gives CDR1 LGHNA, CDR2 YNFKEQ. V lost 1 base, J lost 2 bases, and 8 bases stayed unmatched. Sequencing was performed on peripheral blood, taken on day 0 of AZD1222 vaccination. The TCR comes from an adult in good health. The V and J genes are TRBV4-2 and TRBJ2-7, with 10 bases lining up with TRBD1. CDR3 nucleotides: TGTGCCAGCAGCCAAGGGGTGGTCGGGACAGGGGCCTACGAGCAGTACTTC. Translating gives CASSQGVVGTGAYEQYF.